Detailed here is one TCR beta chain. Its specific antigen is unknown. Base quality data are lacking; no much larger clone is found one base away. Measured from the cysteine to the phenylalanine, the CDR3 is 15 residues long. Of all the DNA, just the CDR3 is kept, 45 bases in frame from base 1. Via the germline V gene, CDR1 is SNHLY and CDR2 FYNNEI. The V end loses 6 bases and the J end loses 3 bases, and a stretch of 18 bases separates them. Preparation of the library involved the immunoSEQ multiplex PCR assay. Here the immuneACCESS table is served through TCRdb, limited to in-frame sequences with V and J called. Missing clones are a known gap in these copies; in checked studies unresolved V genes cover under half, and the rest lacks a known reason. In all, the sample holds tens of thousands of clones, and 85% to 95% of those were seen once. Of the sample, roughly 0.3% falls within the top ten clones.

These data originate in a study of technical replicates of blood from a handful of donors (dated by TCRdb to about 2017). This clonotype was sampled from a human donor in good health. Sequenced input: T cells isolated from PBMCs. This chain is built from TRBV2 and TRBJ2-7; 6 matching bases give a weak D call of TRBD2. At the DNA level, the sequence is TGTGCCAGCAGCGCCGGGCAGGGAGGTTACTACGAGCAGTACTTC. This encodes CASSAGQGGYYEQYF.